These 2 T cell receptor beta chains originate from one sample sequenced in a study of OX40 agonist ivuxolimab in advanced cancers. TCRdb keeps only in-frame clones here, not all; method: immunoSEQ multiplex PCR. Of more than 50,000 clones in the sample, roughly four fifths were seen once. The specimen comprised CD4+ or CD8+ T cells sorted from blood, sampled in a trial of the OX40 agonist ivuxolimab. Receptor source: an adult with an advanced solid tumor such as melanoma, head and neck, liver or kidney cancer.

The rearrangement joins TRBV18 to TRBJ2-5; 9 bases match TRBD1. Trimming removed 6 bases from V and 1 base from J; junction bases left unmatched: 6. The V gene's germline CDR1 is KGHSH and CDR2 LQKENI. The CDR3 has 15 amino acids. In DNA, the CDR3 is TGTGCCAGCTCCCGGCGGACAGGGGCCCAAGAGACCCAGTACTTC. It yields the protein CASSRRTGAQETQYF.

The gene calls are TRBV7-2 and TRBJ2-5, with 10 bases fitting TRBD1. The CDR3 sequence is 14 residues long. In germline, CDR1 is SGHTA, CDR2 FQGNSA. The ends lost 5 bases at V and 6 bases at J; junction bases unmatched: 6. The CDR3 DNA reads as TGTGCCAGCAGCGCAGACAGGGGGCTTAAGACCCAGTACTTC. Amino acids: CASSADRGLKTQYF.